This is a list of T cell receptor beta chains from one sample in a study of STAT3 mutations in large granular lymphocyte leukemia. The assay was immunoSEQ multiplex PCR, and TCRdb's table has in-frame clones only and misses some. The sample has several thousand clones; roughly 91% are singletons. Material for sequencing was peripheral blood mononuclear cells. These receptors came from a man aged 45 to 65 with T-cell large granular lymphocyte leukemia. Some clones in this sample may be carry-over from other donors' samples. The CDR3 runs from the conserved cysteine through the conserved F or W. A D gene is named only where the DNA matches it firmly. Only part of the rows carry a size: once, few, many, or a class if the clone is expanded.

D gene,clone size,V gene,J gene,CDR3 DNA,CDR3 protein
NA,once,TRBV5-6,TRBJ2-7,TGTGCCAGCAGCTTGGGGACTTACTCCCCCGAGCAGTACTTC,CASSLGTYSPEQYF
TRBD2,NA,TRBV5-1,TRBJ2-3,TGCGCCAGCAGCTTGGGACTAGCGGGAGGAAGAGCCGCGGCAGATACGCAGTATTTT,CASSLGLAGGRAAADTQYF
TRBD1,once,TRBV19,TRBJ1-1,TGTGCCAGTACCTCGACAGGGTGGGGGGTTACTGAAGCTTTCTTT,CASTSTGWGVTEAFF
TRBD1,NA,TRBV18,TRBJ2-7,TGTGCCAGCTCACCACCGGGACAGGGGAAACGCGAGCAGTACTTC,CASSPPGQGKREQYF
TRBD1,NA,TRBV5-1,TRBJ1-1,TGCGCCACTTCCCAACAGGGGGCCAACACTGAAGCTTTCTTT,CATSQQGANTEAFF
NA,NA,TRBV15,TRBJ2-5,TGTGCCACCAGCAGAGATATCGGTCCCCAAGAGACCCAGTACTTC,CATSRDIGPQETQYF
NA,once,TRBV2,TRBJ1-4,TGTGCCAGCATACCACAGGGATTGAGCGAAAAACTGTTTTTT,CASIPQGLSEKLFF
TRBD1,NA,TRBV30,TRBJ2-2,TGTGCCTGGAGTCCAGGGCAGGGGGCCGTCACCGGGGAGCTGTTTTTT,CAWSPGQGAVTGELFF
TRBD2,few,TRBV11-2,TRBJ2-7,TGTGCCAGCAGCTTAGAGCTAGCGGGAGCGCACGAGCAGTACTTC,CASSLELAGAHEQYF
NA,NA,TRBV6-6,TRBJ2-7,TGTGCCAGCAGGGGGAAGGGGAACGAGCAGTACTTC,CASRGKGNEQYF
TRBD2,NA,TRBV12-5,TRBJ2-5,TGTGCTAGTAGTCCACGGCGGGAGCAAGAGACCCAGTACTTC,CASSPRREQETQYF
NA,NA,TRBV2,TRBJ2-4,TGTGCCAGCAAACCGCCGACGCTAGCCAAAAACATTCAGTACTTC,CASKPPTLAKNIQYF
TRBD1,once,TRBV4-1,TRBJ2-2,TGCGCCAGCAGCCAGACAGGGTTCACCGGGGAGCTGTTTTTT,CASSQTGFTGELFF
NA,NA,TRBV6-1,TRBJ2-1,TGTGCCAGCAGTGAAATGGGGACTGGATACAATGAGCAGTTCTTC,CASSEMGTGYNEQFF
TRBD1,NA,TRBV5-1,TRBJ1-6,TGCGCCAGCAGTCCGGACAGGGTTCCCCTCCACTTT,CASSPDRVPLHF
NA,NA,TRBV5-1,TRBJ1-3,TGCGCCAGCAGCTTGGCCCGAGCAGGGACGGGAAACACCATATATTTT,CASSLARAGTGNTIYF
NA,NA,TRBV6-5,TRBJ1-2,TGTGCCAGCAGTTACTCGAGAAGGGGGGGTGGCTACACCTTC,CASSYSRRGGGYTF
NA,NA,TRBV28,TRBJ1-2,TGTGCCAGCAGTTGGGGGGACTATGGCTACACCTTC,CASSWGDYGYTF
NA,NA,TRBV29-1,TRBJ2-3,TGCAGCGGGACCAAAGGCCCCCAATCGGATACGCAGTATTTT,CSGTKGPQSDTQYF
TRBD1,NA,TRBV4-1,TRBJ1-6,TGCGCCAGCAGCCGGACCGGGACAGGGGGTTCACCCCTCCACTTT,CASSRTGTGGSPLHF
NA,NA,TRBV5-1,TRBJ2-4,TGCGCCAGCAGCGGTTGGGGTGGTGGCAAAAACATTCAGTACTTC,CASSGWGGGKNIQYF
NA,NA,TRBV29-1,TRBJ2-2,TGCAGCACTGGGAAGAACACCGGGGAGCTGTTTTTT,CSTGKNTGELFF
NA,NA,TRBV5-1,TRBJ1-6,TGCGCCAGCAGCTTGGATGCTTCGGCAGGCACTTCACCCCTCCACTTT,CASSLDASAGTSPLHF
TRBD1,few,TRBV6-4,TRBJ2-7,TGTGCCAGCAGTGACTCGGACAGGGGCGAGCAGTACTTC,CASSDSDRGEQYF
NA,NA,TRBV5-1,TRBJ2-2,TGCGCCAGCAGCTTGGTGGGCCCCACCGGGGAGCTGTTTTTT,CASSLVGPTGELFF
TRBD1,NA,TRBV18,TRBJ2-7,TGTGCCAGCTCACCACCGCGGACAGGGGCTACCTACGAGCAGTACTTC,CASSPPRTGATYEQYF
NA,once,TRBV11-2,TRBJ1-5,TGTGCCAGCAGCTTAGTCGGGGGGCCCCAGCATTTT,CASSLVGGPQHF
NA,NA,TRBV6-5,TRBJ1-3,TGTGCCAGCAGTACCCTAGGGGAAAGGGGGAACACCATATATTTT,CASSTLGERGNTIYF
NA,NA,TRBV7-2,TRBJ2-7,TGTGCCGGGCGACCGGACGGATCCTACGAGCAGTACTTC,CAGRPDGSYEQYF
NA,NA,TRBV13,TRBJ1-2,TGTGCCAGCAGCCGTAACCGGAGGGGGGACTATGGCTACACCTTC,CASSRNRRGDYGYTF
NA,once,TRBV4-1,TRBJ2-7,TGCGCCAGCGGACCACCTGGGGGGCACGAGCAGTACTTC,CASGPPGGHEQYF
NA,NA,TRBV5-1,TRBJ1-1,TGCGCCAGCAGCTTGGTGTTAGACACTGAAGCTTTCTTT,CASSLVLDTEAFF
NA,few,TRBV5-5,TRBJ2-3,TGTGCCAGCAGCTTAACCTTCGGGCGGGACTTTAATGGGGTATTT,CASSLTFGRDFNGVF
NA,NA,TRBV18,TRBJ2-3,TGTGCCAGCTCACCGGGGCCGAGCACAGATACGCAGTATTTT,CASSPGPSTDTQYF
TRBD2,NA,TRBV6-6,TRBJ2-7,TGTGCCAGCAGCCCCGGGAGCGGGACCAGCTACGAGCAGTACTTC,CASSPGSGTSYEQYF
TRBD2,NA,TRBV27,TRBJ2-7,TGTGCCAGCACCCTAACTGGTATAGCGGGAGTATACGAGCAGTACTTC,CASTLTGIAGVYEQYF
TRBD1,NA,TRBV18,TRBJ1-2,TGTGCCAGCTCACCAGGACAGGGTGAGGGCTACACCTTC,CASSPGQGEGYTF
TRBD2,NA,TRBV19,TRBJ2-3,TGTGCCACCCGATTAAACCTAGCGGGGCCCACAGATACGCAGTATTTT,CATRLNLAGPTDTQYF
NA,NA,TRBV5-4,TRBJ1-4,TGTGCCAGCAGCTTGGCGGGGAGGCGGAGTGAAAAACTGTTTTTT,CASSLAGRRSEKLFF
NA,NA,TRBV5-6,TRBJ1-5,TGTGCCAGCAGCTTGCCGGTGACAGGTCGTAGCAATCAGCCCCAGCATTTT,CASSLPVTGRSNQPQHF
TRBD2,once,TRBV7-2,TRBJ2-1,TGTGCCAGCAGCTTAGGGGGCGGGGGATATTCCTCCTACAATGAGCAGTTCTTC,CASSLGGGGYSSYNEQFF
NA,NA,TRBV28,TRBJ2-2,TGTGCCAGCAGTACCGAGTGGGGGGCGGGTTTCGGGACCGGGGAGCTGTTTTTT,CASSTEWGAGFGTGELFF
TRBD2,NA,TRBV10-3,TRBJ2-3,TGTGCCATCACCCCGGGACTAGGGACAGATACGCAGTATTTT,CAITPGLGTDTQYF
NA,NA,TRBV2,TRBJ2-5,TGTGCCAGCAACCCGGGGCGGCAGGGGCAGACCCAGTACTTC,CASNPGRQGQTQYF